This TCR beta chain was profiled in a study of Tregs in tolerant kidney transplant recipients. Clones were read by immunoSEQ multiplex PCR, and TCRdb kept only the in-frame ones, dropping some. The sample yields nearly 50,000 clones, about 92% seen once. Related graft donors supplied nonmyeloablative bone marrow transplants, and mixed chimerism was transient. Thawed PBMCs were FACS-sorted into unstimulated CD4+CD25+CD127- regulatory T cells, CD4+CD25- non-regulatory cells, CD4 and CD8 cells. CDR1 is LGHNA, CDR2 YSLEER, per germline. The CDR3 is made up of 14 amino acids. V was trimmed by 0 bases and J by 1 base, leaving 6 bases between them. A remark on this clone: Its antigen is currently unknown.

Study conclusions and caveats: Some patients' samples used different primers over time, so nucleotide sequences weren't comparable.

The rearrangement links TRBV4-3 to TRBJ1-1; D gene ambiguous. This TCR derives from a human patient who received a combined kidney and bone marrow transplant. Some T cells may be supplied by the graft donor. The sample was CD8+ T cells from blood (PBMCs), taken 12 months after the transplant. The CDR3 is CASSQDDSNTEAFF. DNA of the CDR3: TGCGCCAGCAGCCAAGATGACTCGAACACTGAAGCTTTCTTT.